Below are 10 T cell receptor beta chains sequenced from a single sample in a study of CD8 T cells in Susac syndrome. Random hexamers were used to reverse transcribe an amount of about 0.45 to 1 ug RNA. TCRdb re-called the immunoSEQ multiplex PCR reads through MiXCR, storing one row per CDR3 protein. The sample consists of hundreds of thousands of distinct CDR3 sequences, approximately 92% of them appearing once. Source material: CD4+ T cells from PBMCs. These receptors were taken from a human donor with multiple sclerosis.

The rearrangement joins TRBV28 to TRBJ2-7; TRBD1 matches at 7 bases. The V gene end was trimmed by 5 bases and the J gene end by 5 bases; junction bases not matched to a gene: 6. Germline values: CDR1 MDHEN, CDR2 SYDVKM. There are 13 residues in the CDR3. The CDR3 DNA sequence: TGTGCCAGCAGTGACGACAGGGCCCACGAGCAGTACTTC. Translating it yields CASSDDRAHEQYF.

The rearrangement uses TRBV6-5 and TRBJ1-2; D possibly corresponds to TRBD1 (5 bases). The length of the CDR3 is 14 residues. The V end lost 8 bases, the J end lost 1 base, and 14 bases lay between the germline ends. CDR1 is MNHEY and CDR2 is SVGAGI in the germline V gene. The CDR3 is CASGRAGGNYGYTF. The CDR3 region has the DNA TGTGCCAGCGGCCGGGCCGGGGGTAACTATGGCTACACCTTC.

This clonotype was found once. CDR3 protein: CASRGRQENIQYF. The CDR3 DNA sequence: TGTGCCAGCAGAGGGAGGCAGGAAAACATTCAGTACTTC. This chain uses TRBV5-4 with TRBJ2-4; D possibly corresponds to TRBD2 (6 bases). Germline V gives CDR1 SGHNT, CDR2 YYREEE (reference sequence). The CDR3 consists of 13 residues. V was shortened by 5 bases and J by 5 bases, with 11 bases between the two germline ends.

The chain has TRBV30 and TRBJ1-5; weak D call: TRBD1 (5 bases). With 0 bases removed from V and 6 bases from J, the gap between germline ends came to 12 bases. CDR3 length: 14 amino acids. The germline V gene has CDR1 GTSNPN and CDR2 SVGIG (reference sequence). In nucleotides, the CDR3 is TGTGCCTGGAGTGTCTCGGGCGGGGGTCAGCCCCAGCATTTT. Its translation: CAWSVSGGGQPQHF.

The chain carries TRBV7-9 and TRBJ2-1; D unclear. The CDR3 loop spans 14 amino acids. V shed 2 bases and J shed 4 bases, with 9 bases lying between them. Germline CDR1 and CDR2: SEHNR and FQNEAQ (reference sequence). The DNA of the CDR3 is TGTGCCAGCAGCTTAACCTTCATGTACAATGAGCAGTTCTTC. Its translation is CASSLTFMYNEQFF.

This sequence joins TRBV6-5 and TRBJ2-2; 9 bases align to TRBD2. V lost 7 bases, J lost 6 bases, and 6 bases stayed unmatched. This CDR3 has 14 amino acids. CDR1 and CDR2 from the germline V gene are MNHEY and SVGAGI. In nucleotides, the CDR3 is TGTGCCAGCAAGACTAGCGGAGGTTCCGGGGAGCTGTTTTTT. This gives the protein CASKTSGGSGELFF.

V and J are TRBV24-1 and TRBJ2-6; no clear D gene. V gave up 3 bases and J gave up 9 bases, with 2 bases separating them. CDR1 is KGHDR and CDR2 is SFDVKD in the germline V gene. This CDR3 contains 11 residues. The CDR3 coding sequence is TGTGCCACCAGTGATCTCAACGTCCTGACTTTC. This gives the protein CATSDLNVLTF.

The J gene is TRBJ1-5, the V gene TRBV14, with D unresolved. V gave up 0 bases and J gave up 8 bases, with 8 bases separating them. Per the germline V gene, CDR1 is SGHDN and CDR2 is FVKESK. The length of the CDR3 is 13 residues. The CDR3 DNA follows: TGTGCCAGCAGCCAAGATCTGGGAAAGCCCCAGCATTTT. Its translation is CASSQDLGKPQHF.

The rearrangement uses TRBV7-9 and TRBJ2-3; TRBD2 is a possible D gene (6 bases). Germline-derived CDR1 and CDR2 are SEHNR and FQNEAQ (reference sequence). The CDR3 has 15 residues. Trimming stripped 4 bases from V and 0 bases from J, with 11 bases between. The CDR3, as DNA: TGTGCCAGCAGCTCACTAGCCTTTAGCACAGATACGCAGTATTTT. Translated: CASSSLAFSTDTQYF.

The chain uses TRBV11-2 and TRBJ2-7; D unresolved. This CDR3 spans 15 amino acids. Germline CDR1 SGHAT, CDR2 FQNNGV. Trimming pared 6 bases from V and 3 bases from J, leaving 18 bases between. Here the CDR3 DNA reads TGTGCCAGCAGATCGTTTGGTGGCGCTCACTACGAGCAGTACTTC. Its protein is CASRSFGGAHYEQYF.